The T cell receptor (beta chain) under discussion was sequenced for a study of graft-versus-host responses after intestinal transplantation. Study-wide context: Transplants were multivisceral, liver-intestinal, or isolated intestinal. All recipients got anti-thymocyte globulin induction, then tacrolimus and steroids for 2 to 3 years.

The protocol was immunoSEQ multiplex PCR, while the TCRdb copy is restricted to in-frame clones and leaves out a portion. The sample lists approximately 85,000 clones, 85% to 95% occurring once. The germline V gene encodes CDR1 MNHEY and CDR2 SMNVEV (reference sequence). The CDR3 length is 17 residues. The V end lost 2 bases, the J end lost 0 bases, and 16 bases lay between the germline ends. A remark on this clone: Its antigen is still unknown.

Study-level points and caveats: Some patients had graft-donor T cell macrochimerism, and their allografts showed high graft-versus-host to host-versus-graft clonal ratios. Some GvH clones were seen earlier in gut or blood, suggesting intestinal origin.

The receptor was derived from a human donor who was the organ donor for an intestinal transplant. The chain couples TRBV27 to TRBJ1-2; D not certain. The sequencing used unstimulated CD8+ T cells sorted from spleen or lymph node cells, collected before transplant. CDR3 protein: CASSLTTDLSANYGYTF. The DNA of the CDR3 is TGTGCCAGCAGTTTAACCACTGACTTATCTGCTAACTATGGCTACACCTTC.